Listed here are 20 T cell receptor beta chains from one sample, sequenced in a study of shared clonotypes between healthy human individuals. Profiling relied on immunoSEQ multiplex PCR, and the TCRdb table lists in-frame clones only, not all of them. The repertoire holds about 2.1 million clones, with roughly 93% as singletons. It was CD45RO-negative cells, positively selected for CCR7, that made up naive CD8 cells, with terminally differentiated effector memory CD45RA+ cells excluded. Sequenced: naive CD8+ T cells from PBMCs. The receptors were sampled from a man in his late teens or twenties in good health. Some clones in this sample may be carry-over from other donors' samples.

This chain joins TRBV30 and TRBJ1-5; possibly TRBD1 for D (5 bases). The CDR3 is made up of 14 amino acids. With 4 bases removed from V and 9 bases from J, the gap between germline ends came to 19 bases. Per germline, CDR1 GTSNPN and CDR2 SVGIG (reference sequence). The DNA of the CDR3 is TGTGCCTGGAACCACCGGGACCCATATGGGCCCCAGCATTTT. Protein sequence: CAWNHRDPYGPQHF.

The chain has TRBV5-1 and TRBJ2-1, with D perhaps matching TRBD2 (6 bases). The V and J ends lost 2 bases and 4 bases respectively, with 13 bases between them. The CDR3 sequence is 15 residues long. Germline assignment: CDR1 SGHRS and CDR2 YFSETQ. DNA for the CDR3: TGCGCCAGCAGCTTCGGAGCGGGTCGTTACAATGAGCAGTTCTTC. Amino acid sequence: CASSFGAGRYNEQFF.

For this clone: The sample holds other DNA sequences that translate to the same CDR3. The chain links TRBV2 to TRBJ2-7; no definite D call. V lost 3 bases and J 1 base, leaving 4 bases between the germline ends. The CDR3 is 12 amino acids. Germline assignment: CDR1 SNHLY and CDR2 FYNNEI. CDR3 loop: CASSDSSYEQYF. The CDR3 coding sequence is TGTGCCAGCAGTGACAGTTCCTACGAGCAGTACTTC. Looking up the rest from reference TRBV2 and TRBJ2-7 gives the full variable domain: EPEVTQTPSHQVTQMGQEVILRCVPISNHLYFYWYRQILGQKVEFLVSFYNNEISEKSEIFDDQFSVERPDGSNFTLKIRSTKLEDSAMYFCASSDSSYEQYFGPGTRLTVT.

The count of this clone is one. The chain recombines TRBV5-1 with TRBJ1-2, with D perhaps matching TRBD1 (5 bases). The germline V gene encodes CDR1 SGHRS and CDR2 YFSETQ. This CDR3 contains 15 residues. The V and J ends lost 0 bases and 4 bases respectively, with 13 bases between them. The CDR3 here is CASSLEAGPGYGYTF. DNA for the CDR3: TGCGCCAGCAGCTTGGAGGCGGGGCCAGGCTATGGCTACACCTTC. Supplemented by reference TRBV5-1 and TRBJ1-2, the full variable domain reads KAGVTQTPRYLIKTRGQQVTLSCSPISGHRSVSWYQQTPGQGLQFLFEYFSETQRNKGNFPGRFSGRQFSNSRSEMNVSTLELGDSALYLCASSLEAGPGYGYTFGSGTRLTVV.

The chain recombines TRBV7-9 with TRBJ1-2; D is undetermined. Trimming took off 3 bases at V and 5 bases at J, with 16 bases between the two ends. CDR1 and CDR2 from the germline V gene are SEHNR and FQNEAQ (reference sequence). The CDR3 sequence is 15 residues long. The CDR3 coding sequence is TGTGCCAGCAGCTTTCAGCCGGGAGAGCCGTATGGCTACACCTTC. It encodes CASSFQPGEPYGYTF.

V is TRBV11-2 and J is TRBJ2-7, with 10 bases identical to TRBD1. V was pared by 5 bases and J by 3 bases, with 7 bases of the junction left unmatched. The CDR3 spans 15 residues. CDR1 and CDR2 from the germline V gene are SGHAT and FQNNGV. The CDR3 DNA reads as TGTGCCAGCAGCGCCGGACAGGGGGTGTACTACGAGCAGTACTTC. Its translation is CASSAGQGVYYEQYF.

This sequence joins TRBV7-9 and TRBJ1-5; 7 positions match TRBD1. V was clipped by 3 bases and J by 6 bases; unmatched bases: 11. This CDR3 is 16 amino acids long. The germline V gene encodes CDR1 SEHNR and CDR2 FQNEAQ (reference sequence). CDR3 residues: CASSLTGTDKGQPQHF. The CDR3 nucleotides are TGTGCCAGCAGCTTGACAGGGACGGACAAGGGTCAGCCCCAGCATTTT.

The chain is built from TRBV27 and TRBJ2-1; D unresolved. V lost 3 bases and J 7 bases, leaving 13 bases between the germline ends. The germline V gene encodes CDR1 MNHEY and CDR2 SMNVEV (reference sequence). This CDR3 region has 14 residues. The CDR3 DNA follows: TGTGCCAGCAGTTTGGACCCCCGGGCGAATGAGCAGTTCTTC. It codes for CASSLDPRANEQFF.

This chain's CDR3 is CASRMTEGLYEQYF. The DNA of the CDR3 is TGTGCCAGCAGGATGACAGAGGGCCTCTACGAGCAGTACTTC. The chain combines TRBV6-1 with TRBJ2-7; the D gene could be TRBD1 or TRBD2 (5 bases each). In germline, CDR1 is MNHNS, CDR2 SASEGT. CDR3 length equals 14 residues. V gave up 6 bases and J gave up 3 bases, with 15 bases separating them.

Points on this clone: Other DNA sequences from this sample encode an identical CDR3 as well. The chain carries TRBV9 and TRBJ1-1; the match to TRBD1 covers 8 bases. V trimming: 3 bases; J trimming: 6 bases; junction bases outside the gene matches: 4. The CDR3 is made up of 13 amino acids. The germline V gene encodes CDR1 SGDLS and CDR2 YYNGEE. Written as DNA, the CDR3 is TGTGCCAGCAGCGCGGACAGGGTTGCTGAAGCTTTCTTT. Translation gives CASSADRVAEAFF.

The CDR3 is CASSLGAKGTGELFF. The CDR3 region has the DNA TGTGCCAGCAGTTTGGGGGCGAAGGGCACCGGGGAGCTGTTTTTT. V gene TRBV27 combines with J gene TRBJ2-2, with D possibly TRBD1 on 6 matching bases. CDR3 length: 15 amino acids. Deletions cut 3 bases from V and 4 bases from J, with 12 bases between. CDR1 is MNHEY and CDR2 is SMNVEV in the germline V gene (reference sequence).

The chain carries TRBV7-9 and TRBJ1-4; 7 bases align to TRBD1. V was pared by 5 bases and J by 10 bases, with 13 bases of the junction left unmatched. The germline gives CDR1 SEHNR, CDR2 FQNEAQ (reference sequence). This CDR3 spans 15 amino acids. The CDR3 is CASSAPNEQGPKLFF. The CDR3 bases are TGTGCCAGCAGCGCCCCAAACGAACAGGGGCCAAAACTGTTTTTT.

This clone was detected only a few times. Other nucleotide sequences from this sample produce the same CDR3. V and J are TRBV27 and TRBJ1-5; D is undetermined. This CDR3 spans 14 amino acids. Trimming pared 2 bases from V and 0 bases from J, leaving 5 bases between. Looked up from germline, CDR1 is MNHEY and CDR2 is SMNVEV (reference sequence). The CDR3: CASSLIGSNQPQHF. The CDR3 bases are TGTGCCAGCAGTTTAATAGGTAGCAATCAGCCCCAGCATTTT.

The chain couples TRBV5-1 to TRBJ2-2, with D possibly matching TRBD2 (6 bases). Trimming removed 1 base at V and 10 bases at J, with 8 bases between. This CDR3 spans 12 amino acids. The germline gives CDR1 SGHRS, CDR2 YFSETQ. The CDR3 spells CASSLRREELFF. For the CDR3, the DNA is TGCGCCAGCAGCTTGAGGAGGGAGGAGCTGTTTTTT.

The chain employs TRBV29-1 and TRBJ2-2; tentative D call: TRBD1 (5 bases). This CDR3 comprises 13 residues. Germline CDR1 reads SQVTM; CDR2 reads ANQGSEA. The V and J ends lost 7 bases and 0 bases respectively, with 9 bases between them. The CDR3 here is CSGQPPNTGELFF. The CDR3 DNA follows: TGCAGCGGACAGCCGCCGAACACCGGGGAGCTGTTTTTT.

The rearrangement joins TRBV28 to TRBJ2-5; D call uncertain. V was cut by 6 bases and J by 3 bases, with 8 bases left in between. Germline V gene sequence: CDR1 MDHEN, CDR2 SYDVKM. The CDR3 is 12 residues long. CDR3 protein: CASSLEKETQYF. Written as DNA, the CDR3 is TGTGCCAGCAGCTTGGAAAAAGAGACCCAGTACTTC.

The chain couples TRBV4-1 to TRBJ2-5; 8 bases align to TRBD1. The J segment lost 5 bases and the V segment lost 0 bases, leaving 5 bases of the junction unmatched. CDR1 is MGHRA and CDR2 is YSYEKL in the germline V gene. The length of the CDR3 is 15 residues. The CDR3 bases are TGCGCCAGCAGCCAAGAGCAGGGGGCCTACGAGACCCAGTACTTC. Amino acids: CASSQEQGAYETQYF.

The chain has TRBV5-6 and TRBJ2-2; 8 bases map to TRBD2. Germline assignment: CDR1 SGHDT and CDR2 YYEEEE. CDR3 size: 16 residues. Unmatched junction bases numbered 9, after V lost 2 bases and J lost 6 bases. This CDR3 is CASSFAGGFQAGELFF. For the CDR3, the DNA is TGTGCCAGCAGCTTTGCGGGAGGCTTCCAGGCCGGGGAGCTGTTTTTT.

The rearrangement uses TRBV15 and TRBJ2-5; D unclear. The CDR3 length is 18 residues. Trimming took 0 bases from V and 3 from J, leaving 20 bases between them. Germline assignment: CDR1 LNHNV and CDR2 YYDKDF (reference sequence). In DNA form, the CDR3 reads TGTGCCACCAGCAGAGATTGGAACCCCAGAAGATCTGAAGAGACCCAGTACTTC. Translated: CATSRDWNPRRSEETQYF.

The chain joins TRBV28 to TRBJ2-7; perhaps TRBD2 as D (6 bases). The V gene lost 5 bases and the J gene lost 5 bases, with 25 bases spanning the gap. The length of the CDR3 is 17 residues. Germline lookup yields CDR1 MDHEN and CDR2 SYDVKM. The CDR3 protein is CASSIKRRRGLGHEQYF. The CDR3 DNA reads TGTGCCAGCAGTATAAAACGACGGAGGGGACTTGGTCACGAGCAGTACTTC.